Below, 18 T cell receptor beta chains from the same sample are listed, as sequenced in a study of OX40 agonist ivuxolimab in advanced cancers. Clones were sequenced by immunoSEQ multiplex PCR, and TCRdb holds only the in-frame ones, with some missing. The data hold around 100,000 clones, with over 75% observed a single time. Sample: CD4+ or CD8+ T cells sorted from blood, taken in a trial of the OX40 agonist ivuxolimab. Receptor source: an adult with an advanced solid tumor such as melanoma, head and neck, liver or kidney cancer.

The chain carries TRBV9 and TRBJ1-5; D perhaps matches TRBD1 (5 bases). This CDR3 has 14 residues. V was shortened by 3 bases and J by 3 bases, with 10 bases between the two germline ends. The V gene's germline CDR1 is SGDLS and CDR2 YYNGEE. DNA of the CDR3: TGTGCCAGCAGCGCGGGTGGGGCCAATCAGCCCCAGCATTTT. It codes for CASSAGGANQPQHF.

The chain joins TRBV19 to TRBJ2-3; perhaps TRBD2 as D (6 bases). The CDR3 covers 15 residues. Trimming took off 3 bases at V and 0 bases at J, with 10 bases between the two ends. Looked up from germline, CDR1 is LNHDA and CDR2 is SQIVND (reference sequence). The CDR3 region is CASSMRAGSTDTQYF. The CDR3, as DNA: TGTGCCAGTAGTATGAGGGCGGGAAGCACAGATACGCAGTATTTT.

The CDR3 DNA follows: TGCGCCAGCAGCTTACACCTGGGGGGGGCCAAGAGGAACGAGCAGTACTTC. Amino acids: CASSLHLGGAKRNEQYF. The chain employs TRBV5-1 and TRBJ2-7; D might be TRBD2 (7 bases). The CDR3 spans 17 residues. With 2 bases removed from V and 5 bases from J, the gap between germline ends came to 23 bases. Per the germline V gene, CDR1 is SGHRS and CDR2 is YFSETQ.

The J gene is TRBJ1-2, the V gene TRBV18; 9 bases align to TRBD1. The CDR3 is 16 residues long. The germline CDR1 and CDR2 sequences are KGHSH and LQKENI. With 3 bases clipped from V and 3 bases from J, the junction kept 8 bases outside the gene matches. Here the CDR3 DNA reads TGTGCCAGCTCACCTAATCCGGGACAGGGTTACTATGGCTACACCTTC. Protein: CASSPNPGQGYYGYTF.

The V call is TRBV4-3, the J call TRBJ1-1, with D unclear. V lost 1 base and J lost 8, with 8 bases in between. This CDR3 comprises 12 residues. The V gene's germline CDR1 is LGHNA and CDR2 YSLEER. The CDR3 sequence: CASSQGTAEAFF. CDR3 coding DNA: TGCGCCAGCAGCCAAGGTACAGCAGAAGCTTTCTTT.

The rearrangement links TRBV2 to TRBJ1-1, with D perhaps matching TRBD1 (5 bases). V was pared by 7 bases and J by 0 bases, with 9 bases between. CDR1 and CDR2 from the germline V gene are SNHLY and FYNNEI. The CDR3 runs to 13 residues. This chain's CDR3 is CASTEGMNTEAFF. Written as DNA, the CDR3 is TGTGCCAGCACTGAGGGGATGAACACTGAAGCTTTCTTT.

The V call is TRBV5-6, the J call TRBJ2-5; tentative D call: TRBD2 (6 bases). Germline V CDR1 and CDR2: SGHDT, YYEEEE. The V and J ends lost 2 bases and 4 bases respectively, with 9 bases between them. The length of the CDR3 is 13 residues. This CDR3 is CASSLRGVETQYF. DNA of the CDR3: TGTGCCAGCAGCTTACGCGGGGTAGAGACCCAGTACTTC.

The V call is TRBV11-3, the J call TRBJ2-1, with D possibly matching TRBD1 (5 bases). The CDR3 has 13 amino acids. V dropped 4 bases and J dropped 9 bases, with 13 bases sitting between them. The germline CDR1 and CDR2 sequences are SGHNT and YENEEA. In nucleotides, the CDR3 is TGTGCCAGCAGCTCTTATAGGGGTAGTGAGCAGTTCTTC. This translates into CASSSYRGSEQFF.

This clone was detected only once. V and J are TRBV6-1 and TRBJ2-3, with D uncertain. Trimming took off 7 bases at V and 2 bases at J, with 7 bases between the two ends. This CDR3 has 12 residues. Germline V gene data show CDR1 as MNHNS and CDR2 as SASEGT. The CDR3 DNA reads as TGTGCCAGCAAGAGTTACACAGATACGCAGTATTTT. Amino acids: CASKSYTDTQYF.

The chain is built from TRBV4-1 and TRBJ2-3; D unresolved. This CDR3 comprises 15 residues. The germline V gene encodes CDR1 MGHRA and CDR2 YSYEKL. With 2 bases removed from V and 2 bases from J, the gap between germline ends came to 11 bases. The CDR3 region is CASSQRPRFTDTQYF. The CDR3 nucleotides read TGCGCCAGCAGCCAAAGACCGCGGTTCACAGATACGCAGTATTTT.

The chain joins TRBV9 to TRBJ2-3, with TRBD2 matching over 9 bases. This CDR3 has 13 residues. Germline trimming cut 3 bases from V and 7 bases from J; bases unmatched to any gene: 3. Germline V lookup: CDR1 SGDLS, CDR2 YYNGEE. CDR3 protein: CASSATSGYTQYF. The CDR3 DNA reads TGTGCCAGCAGCGCGACTAGCGGATATACGCAGTATTTT.

The CDR3 sequence is CASSPRLASYNEQFF. The CDR3 DNA is TGTGCCAGCAGTCCTAGACTAGCGTCATACAATGAGCAGTTCTTC. This chain links TRBV27 with TRBJ2-1, with 8 positions matching TRBD2. Germline CDR1 is MNHEY and CDR2 is SMNVEV (reference sequence). The CDR3 has 15 amino acids. The V gene end was trimmed by 5 bases and the J gene end by 4 bases; junction bases not matched to a gene: 7.

V usage is TRBV6-5 and J usage is TRBJ2-2, with a weak D call TRBD1 (5 bases). The V end was cut by 0 bases, the J end by 0 bases, with 8 bases between. The length of the CDR3 is 16 residues. CDR1 is MNHEY, CDR2 SVGAGI, per germline. CDR3 nucleotides: TGTGCCAGCAGTTACTCGGGGCTGGCGAACACCGGGGAGCTGTTTTTT. This translates into CASSYSGLANTGELFF.

The chain carries TRBV9 and TRBJ2-7, with 7 nucleotides matching TRBD2. The J segment lost 6 bases and the V segment lost 0 bases, leaving 9 bases of the junction unmatched. The length of the CDR3 is 15 residues. CDR1 is SGDLS, CDR2 YYNGEE, per germline. In nucleotides, the CDR3 is TGTGCCAGCAGCGTAGACGGGGGAGGGATACGCGAGCAGTACTTC. Translation gives CASSVDGGGIREQYF. The full variable domain, in which reference TRBV9 and TRBJ2-7 provide the parts outside the CDR3, is DSGVTQTPKHLITATGQRVTLRCSPRSGDLSVYWYQQSLDQGLQFLIQYYNGEERAKGNILERFSAQQFPDLHSELNLSSLELGDSALYFCASSVDGGGIREQYFGPGTRLTVT.

The rearrangement links TRBV7-2 to TRBJ2-1, with D perhaps matching TRBD2 (5 bases). V lost 5 bases and J 5 bases, leaving 25 bases between the germline ends. CDR1 is SGHTA, CDR2 FQGNSA, per germline. The CDR3 has 18 amino acids. The CDR3 DNA sequence: TGTGCCAGCAGCCTTAGAGGAGGATCCTGGAGTCGGGACAATGAGCAGTTCTTC. This sequence encodes CASSLRGGSWSRDNEQFF.

This CDR3 reads CASSLGGRGGNQPQHF. CDR3 bases: TGTGCCAGCAGCTTAGGCGGCAGGGGTGGCAATCAGCCCCAGCATTTT. The rearrangement links TRBV7-8 to TRBJ1-5; tentative D call: TRBD1 (6 bases). Germline CDR1 reads SGHVS; CDR2 reads FQNEAQ. The CDR3 runs to 16 residues. The germline V and J ends were trimmed by 1 base and 2 bases, with 12 bases remaining between them.

V usage is TRBV4-1 and J usage is TRBJ2-1; 9 positions match TRBD1. Germline V gene lookup returns CDR1 MGHRA and CDR2 YSYEKL. The CDR3 is made up of 15 amino acids. The trim removed 4 bases at V and 9 bases at J, leaving 10 bases unmatched. The DNA for the CDR3 is TGCGCCAGCAGCCCGGGACAGGGTGCTCTAGTTGAGCAGTTCTTC. This translates into CASSPGQGALVEQFF.

This chain uses TRBV2 with TRBJ1-2; perhaps TRBD1 as D (5 bases). Trimming removed 2 bases from V and 6 bases from J, with 10 bases in between. Germline values: CDR1 SNHLY, CDR2 FYNNEI. The CDR3 length is 13 residues. CDR3 amino acids: CASSETGTDGYTF. The CDR3 coding sequence is TGTGCCAGCAGTGAAACTGGGACCGATGGCTACACCTTC.